The TCR beta chain under discussion was sequenced for a study of blood T cell repertoires in COVID-19. Study-level background: PBMCs, B-cell-depleted T cells, or T cells provided the cDNA or gDNA that made up the material.

J was trimmed by 9 bases and V by 5 bases; bases with no gene match: 16. CDR1 and CDR2 from the germline V gene are MGHRA and YSYEKL. The CDR3 has 17 amino acids. Repertoires were generated with immunoSEQ multiplex PCR, while TCRdb's copy carries only in-frame clones and drops some. The sample includes around 130,000 clones, about 84% seen only once; the top ten take 12%. The receptor was derived from a woman in her fifties or sixties with acute or convalescent COVID-19. This chain links TRBV4-1 with TRBJ2-1; 10 bases agree with TRBD2. Input material: peripheral blood. Here the CDR3 reads CASSSQPSGGILGEQFF. The CDR3 DNA is TGCGCCAGCAGCTCACAGCCTAGCGGGGGCATTCTGGGTGAGCAGTTCTTC.